The entry below gives a single T cell receptor (beta chain) sequence along with its context. The V and J ends lost 5 bases and 6 bases, in that order; junction bases with no gene match: 11. This CDR3 has 15 residues. CDR1 SGHAT and CDR2 FQNNGV come from the germline V gene. This table comes from immunoSEQ multiplex PCR, and its TCRdb copy is limited to in-frame clones, with some not included. The sample includes 180,000 or so clones, 75% to 85% of them seen just once. These data belong to a study of blood T cell repertoires in COVID-19. The rearrangement links TRBV11-2 to TRBJ1-2; TRBD1 aligns across 8 bases. The receptor was derived from a woman aged 40 to 50 with COVID-19, enrolled during active disease. Sequencing input: peripheral blood. CDR3: CASSLDRGRTDGYTF. The CDR3 bases are TGTGCCAGCAGCCTTGACAGGGGACGCACAGATGGCTACACCTTC.